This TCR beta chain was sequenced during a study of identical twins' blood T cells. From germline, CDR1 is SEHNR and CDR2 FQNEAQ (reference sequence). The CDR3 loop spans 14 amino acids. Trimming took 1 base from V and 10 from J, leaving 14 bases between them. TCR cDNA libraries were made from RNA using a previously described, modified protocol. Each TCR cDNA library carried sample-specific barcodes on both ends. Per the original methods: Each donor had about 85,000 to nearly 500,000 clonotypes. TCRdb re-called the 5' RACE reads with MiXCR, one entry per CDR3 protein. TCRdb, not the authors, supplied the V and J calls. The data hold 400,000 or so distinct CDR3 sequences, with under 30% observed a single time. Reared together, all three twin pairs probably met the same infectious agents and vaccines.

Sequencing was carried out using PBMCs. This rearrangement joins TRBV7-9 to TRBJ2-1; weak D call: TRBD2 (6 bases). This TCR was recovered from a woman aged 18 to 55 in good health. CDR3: CASSLGGVGFEQFF. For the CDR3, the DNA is TGTGCCAGCAGCTTAGGGGGGGTCGGTTTCGAGCAGTTCTTC.